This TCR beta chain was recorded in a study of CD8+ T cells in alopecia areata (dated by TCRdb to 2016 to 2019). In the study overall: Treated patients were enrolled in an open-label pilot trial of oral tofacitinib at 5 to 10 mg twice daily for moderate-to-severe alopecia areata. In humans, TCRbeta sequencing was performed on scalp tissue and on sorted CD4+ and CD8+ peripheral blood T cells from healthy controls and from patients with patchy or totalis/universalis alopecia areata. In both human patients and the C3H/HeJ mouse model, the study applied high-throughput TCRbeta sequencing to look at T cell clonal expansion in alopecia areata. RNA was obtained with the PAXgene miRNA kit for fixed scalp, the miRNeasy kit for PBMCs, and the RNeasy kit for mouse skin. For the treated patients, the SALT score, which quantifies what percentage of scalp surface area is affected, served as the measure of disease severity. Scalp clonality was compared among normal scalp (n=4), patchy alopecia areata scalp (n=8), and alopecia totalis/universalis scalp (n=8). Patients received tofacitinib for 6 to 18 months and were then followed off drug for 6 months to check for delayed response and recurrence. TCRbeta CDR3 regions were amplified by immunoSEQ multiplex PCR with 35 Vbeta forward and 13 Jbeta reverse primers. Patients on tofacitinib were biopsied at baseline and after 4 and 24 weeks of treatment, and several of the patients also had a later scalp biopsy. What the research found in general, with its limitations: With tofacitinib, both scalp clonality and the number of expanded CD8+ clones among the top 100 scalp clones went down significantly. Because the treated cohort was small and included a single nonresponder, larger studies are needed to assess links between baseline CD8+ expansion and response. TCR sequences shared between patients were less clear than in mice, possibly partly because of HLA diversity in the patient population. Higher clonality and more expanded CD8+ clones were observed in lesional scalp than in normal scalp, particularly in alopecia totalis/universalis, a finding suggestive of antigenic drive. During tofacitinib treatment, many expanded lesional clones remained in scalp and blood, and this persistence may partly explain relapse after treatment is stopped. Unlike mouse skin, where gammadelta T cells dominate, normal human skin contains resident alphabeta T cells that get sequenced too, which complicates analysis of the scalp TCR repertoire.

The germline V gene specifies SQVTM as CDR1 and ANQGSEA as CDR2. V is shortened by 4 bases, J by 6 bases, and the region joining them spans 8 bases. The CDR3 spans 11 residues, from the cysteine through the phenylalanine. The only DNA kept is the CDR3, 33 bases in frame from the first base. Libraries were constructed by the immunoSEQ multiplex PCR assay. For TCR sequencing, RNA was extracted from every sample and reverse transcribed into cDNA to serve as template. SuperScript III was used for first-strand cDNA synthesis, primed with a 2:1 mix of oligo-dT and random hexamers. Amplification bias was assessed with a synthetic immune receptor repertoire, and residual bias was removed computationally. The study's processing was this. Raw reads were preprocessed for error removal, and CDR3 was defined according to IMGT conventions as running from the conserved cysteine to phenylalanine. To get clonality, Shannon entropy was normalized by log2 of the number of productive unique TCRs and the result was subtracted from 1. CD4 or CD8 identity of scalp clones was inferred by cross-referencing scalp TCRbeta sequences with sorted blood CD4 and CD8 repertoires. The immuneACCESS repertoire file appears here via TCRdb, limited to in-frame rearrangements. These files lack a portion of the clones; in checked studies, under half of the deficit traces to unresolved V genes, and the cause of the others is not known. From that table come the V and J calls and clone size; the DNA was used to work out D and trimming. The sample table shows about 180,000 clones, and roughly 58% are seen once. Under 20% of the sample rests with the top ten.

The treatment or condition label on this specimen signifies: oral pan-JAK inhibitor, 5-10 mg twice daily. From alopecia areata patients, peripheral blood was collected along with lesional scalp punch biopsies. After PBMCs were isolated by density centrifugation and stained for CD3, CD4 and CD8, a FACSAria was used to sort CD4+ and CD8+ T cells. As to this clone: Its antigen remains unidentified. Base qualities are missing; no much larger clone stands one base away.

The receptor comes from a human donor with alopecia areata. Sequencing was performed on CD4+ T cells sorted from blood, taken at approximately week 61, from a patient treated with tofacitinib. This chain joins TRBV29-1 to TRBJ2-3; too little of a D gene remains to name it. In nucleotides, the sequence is TGCAGCGTTGCTGAGCGCGATACGCAGTATTTT. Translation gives CSVAERDTQYF.